These 6 T cell receptor beta chains were sequenced from one sample in a study of T cells in Graves' hyperthyroidism and ophthalmopathy. Authors of the study amplified TCR beta CDR3 regions from RNA transcripts. A first-round RT-PCR of the TCR CDR3 used the HTBI primer set. TCRdb independently ran MiXCR on the multiplex PCR reads; one entry per CDR3 protein. This sample yields more than 500,000 distinct CDR3 sequences, of which about 16% are seen a single time; roughly 29% belongs to the top ten. The sequencing sample was made of blood. The receptor set was obtained from a woman aged 25-40 years with Graves' ophthalmopathy.

This clonotype was picked up a small number of times. The chain uses TRBV6-2 or TRBV6-3 and TRBJ2-1, with 11 bases aligning to TRBD2. This CDR3 contains 14 residues. Germline trimming cut 9 bases from V and 6 bases from J; bases unmatched to any gene: 7. CDR1 and CDR2 from the germline V gene are MNHEY and SVGEGT. This chain's CDR3 is CASSTGTSGNEQFF. The CDR3 DNA reads as TGTGCCAGTTCCACCGGGACTAGCGGCAATGAGCAGTTCTTC.

Many counts were recorded for this clonotype. The chain joins TRBV3-1 to TRBJ1-5; D might be TRBD1 (6 bases). Trimming pared 4 bases from V and 4 bases from J, leaving 17 bases between. The length of the CDR3 is 16 residues. CDR1 is LGHDT and CDR2 is YNNKEL in the germline V gene (reference sequence). The DNA of the CDR3 is TGTGCCAGCAGCCCAAGATTGGGGGGCGCAAATCAGCCCCAGCATTTT. It codes for CASSPRLGGANQPQHF.

The rearrangement uses TRBV30 and TRBJ1-2; TRBD1 agrees at 8 bases. Germline V gene data show CDR1 as GTSNPN and CDR2 as SVGIG (reference sequence). The CDR3 has 14 amino acids. Trimming cost V 0 bases and J 8 bases; bases outside gene matches: 8. CDR3 DNA sequence: TGTGCCTGGAGTGTTCCTAGGACAGGGAGGGGCTACACCTTC. Translation: CAWSVPRTGRGYTF.

This clonotype showed up just a few times. In nucleotides, the CDR3 is TGTGCCAGCAGTTACTCTTGGACAGGGACCTACGAGCAGTACTTC. Translated: CASSYSWTGTYEQYF. The chain uses TRBV6-6 and TRBJ2-7; TRBD1 matches at 8 bases. Losses at the gene ends were 0 bases for V and 2 bases for J; bases not matched to a gene: 3. The CDR3 runs to 15 residues. Germline assignment: CDR1 MNHNY and CDR2 SVGAGI (reference sequence).

This clonotype has just a few counts. The rearrangement joins TRBV6-2 or TRBV6-3 to TRBJ2-7, with D possibly being TRBD2 (5 bases). The CDR3 is 12 residues long. The V gene's germline CDR1 is MNHEY and CDR2 SVGEGT. V lost 10 bases, J lost 2 bases, and 12 bases lay in between. CDR3 DNA: TGTGCCACCCAGCGGAGCACCTACGAGCAGTACTTC. Translation gives CATQRSTYEQYF.

The table lists this clonotype with a few counts. V is TRBV20-1 and J is TRBJ1-1; the D gene is possibly TRBD1 (5 bases). The germline V and J ends were trimmed by 6 bases and 9 bases, with 14 bases remaining between them. CDR3 length: 11 residues. Looked up from germline, CDR1 is DFQATT and CDR2 is SNEGSKA (reference sequence). The DNA for the CDR3 is TGCAGTGCCTTAGAGGGGACGAAAGCTTTCTTT. This encodes CSALEGTKAFF.